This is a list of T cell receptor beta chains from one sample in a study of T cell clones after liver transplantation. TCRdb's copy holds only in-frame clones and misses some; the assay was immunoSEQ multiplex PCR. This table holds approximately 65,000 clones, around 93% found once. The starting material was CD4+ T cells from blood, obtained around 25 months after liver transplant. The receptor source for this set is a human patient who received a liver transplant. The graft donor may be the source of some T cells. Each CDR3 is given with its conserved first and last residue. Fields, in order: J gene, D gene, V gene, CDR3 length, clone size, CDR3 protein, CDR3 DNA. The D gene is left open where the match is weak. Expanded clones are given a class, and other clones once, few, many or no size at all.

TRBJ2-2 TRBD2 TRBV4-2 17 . CVSSQLGLALRIGELFF TGTGTCAGCAGCCAGTTGGGACTAGCTCTGCGGATCGGGGAGCTGTTTTTT
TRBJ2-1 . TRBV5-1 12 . CASSVYSDEQFF TGCGCCAGCAGCGTCTATAGCGATGAGCAGTTCTTC
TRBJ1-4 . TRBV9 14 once CASSEAGPNEKLFF TGTGCCAGCAGCGAGGCGGGACCAAATGAAAAACTGTTTTTT
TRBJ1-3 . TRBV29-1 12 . CSMANSGNTIYF TGCAGCATGGCGAACTCTGGAAACACCATATATTTT
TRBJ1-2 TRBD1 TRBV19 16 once CASSIGGGQGLRGYTF TGTGCCAGTAGTATTGGCGGGGGACAGGGGTTGCGCGGCTACACCTTC
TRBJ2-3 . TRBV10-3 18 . CAIPGSGRLATSTDTQYF TGTGCCATCCCAGGGAGTGGTAGGCTAGCGACTAGCACAGATACGCAGTATTTT
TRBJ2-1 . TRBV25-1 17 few CASSEPIAIASDNEQFF TGTGCCAGCAGTGAACCGATAGCTATAGCTAGCGACAATGAGCAGTTCTTC
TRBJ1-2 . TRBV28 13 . CASSLRVPGDYTF TGTGCCAGCAGTTTGCGAGTGCCCGGGGACTACACCTTC
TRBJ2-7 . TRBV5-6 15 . CASSLAARGRSEQYF TGTGCCAGCAGCTTGGCCGCCAGGGGTAGGAGCGAGCAGTACTTC
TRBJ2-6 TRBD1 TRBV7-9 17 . CASSRRRQGSGANVLTF TGTGCCAGCAGCCGCCGAAGACAGGGCTCTGGGGCCAACGTCCTGACTTTC
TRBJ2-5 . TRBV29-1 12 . CSVFLYQETQYF TGCAGCGTTTTCCTGTACCAAGAGACCCAGTACTTC
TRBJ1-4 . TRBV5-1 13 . CASKPGEGEKLFF TGCGCCAGCAAACCGGGGGAGGGAGAAAAACTGTTTTTT
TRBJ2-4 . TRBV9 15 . CASSVGLGAKNIQYF TGTGCCAGCAGCGTAGGTCTGGGGGCCAAAAACATTCAGTACTTC
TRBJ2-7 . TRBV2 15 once CASSVIQAGASEQYF TGTGCCAGCAGTGTAATTCAGGCAGGGGCGAGCGAGCAGTACTTC
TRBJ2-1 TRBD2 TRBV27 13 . CASSLGAGGRQFF TGTGCCAGCAGTTTAGGAGCGGGAGGTCGGCAGTTCTTC
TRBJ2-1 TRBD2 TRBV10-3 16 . CAISDLAGVTNNEQFF TGTGCCATCAGTGACTTAGCGGGAGTTACGAACAATGAGCAGTTCTTC
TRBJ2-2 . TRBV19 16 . CASSMGRTTNTGELFF TGTGCCAGTAGTATGGGACGGACGACAAACACCGGGGAGCTGTTTTTT
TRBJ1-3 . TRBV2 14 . CASSEAQSGNTIYF TGTGCCAGCAGTGAAGCGCAGAGTGGAAACACCATATATTTT
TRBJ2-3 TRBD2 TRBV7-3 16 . CASSPRLAPSTDTQYF TGTGCCAGCAGCCCCCGACTAGCGCCCAGCACAGATACGCAGTATTTT
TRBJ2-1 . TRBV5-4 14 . CASSTGTADGEQFF TGTGCCAGCAGCACTGGGACGGCCGACGGTGAGCAGTTCTTC
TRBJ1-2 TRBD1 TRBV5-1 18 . CASSRNPFGQGVGYGYTF TGCGCCAGCAGCAGAAACCCTTTCGGACAGGGGGTTGGTTATGGCTACACCTTC
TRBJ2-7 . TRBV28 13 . CASSLWDGSEQYF TGTGCCAGCAGTTTATGGGACGGTTCCGAGCAGTACTTC
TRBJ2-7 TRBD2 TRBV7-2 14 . CASSSFLAGDVPPF TGTGCCAGCAGCTCCTTTCTAGCGGGAGATGTACCCCCATTC
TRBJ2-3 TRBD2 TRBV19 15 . CASSSTGLDHGAQYF TGTGCCAGTAGTTCAACGGGACTAGATCACGGTGCGCAGTATTTT
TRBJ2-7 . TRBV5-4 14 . CASTLDSRAYEQYF TGTGCCAGCACGCTGGACAGTCGCGCCTACGAGCAGTACTTC
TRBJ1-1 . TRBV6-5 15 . CASSYRREGNTEAFF TGTGCCAGCAGTTACCGCCGGGAGGGGAACACTGAAGCTTTCTTT
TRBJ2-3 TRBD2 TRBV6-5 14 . CASSPGTTEKAQYF TGTGCCAGCAGTCCCGGGACTACGGAGAAGGCGCAGTATTTT
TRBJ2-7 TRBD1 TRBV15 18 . CATSRDRPGQGDSYEQYF TGTGCCACCAGCAGAGATCGGCCGGGACAGGGAGATTCCTACGAGCAGTACTTC
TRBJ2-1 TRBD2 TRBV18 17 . CASSRGTSGGQYNEQFF TGTGCCAGCTCACGTGGGACTAGCGGGGGACAATACAATGAGCAGTTCTTC
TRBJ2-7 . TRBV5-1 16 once CASSPQGLLQSTGQYF TGCGCCAGCAGCCCTCAAGGACTCCTCCAGTCAACGGGGCAGTACTTC
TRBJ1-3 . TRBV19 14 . CASSTQSSGNTIYF TGTGCCAGTAGTACACAGAGCTCTGGAAACACCATATATTTT
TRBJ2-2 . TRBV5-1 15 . CASSPGYPTAGELFF TGCGCCAGCAGCCCAGGGTACCCCACGGCCGGGGAGCTGTTTTTT
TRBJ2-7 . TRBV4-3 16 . CASSRFYRELTYEQYF TGCGCCAGCAGCCGGTTCTACAGGGAGCTCACGTACGAGCAGTACTTC
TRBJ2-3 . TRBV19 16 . CASTQGGTASTDTQYF TGTGCCAGTACCCAGGGTGGAACAGCTAGCACAGATACGCAGTATTTT
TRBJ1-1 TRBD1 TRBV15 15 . CATSRDQGGWTEAFF TGTGCCACCAGCAGAGATCAGGGGGGATGGACTGAAGCTTTCTTT
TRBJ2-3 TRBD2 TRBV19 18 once CASSILAGGSRPTDTQYF TGTGCCAGTAGTATCCTAGCGGGAGGGTCTAGACCTACAGATACGCAGTATTTT
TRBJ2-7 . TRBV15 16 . CATSRPTGRSSYEQYF TGTGCCACCAGCAGACCGACAGGAAGGAGCTCCTACGAGCAGTACTTC
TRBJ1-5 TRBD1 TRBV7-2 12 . CASSRDRDLQHF TGTGCCAGCAGCCGGGACAGGGATCTCCAGCATTTT
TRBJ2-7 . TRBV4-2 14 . CASSAGGSSYEQYF TGTGCCAGCAGCGCCGGGGGCTCCTCCTACGAGCAGTACTTC
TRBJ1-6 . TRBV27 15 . CASTPSGAYNSPLHF TGTGCCAGCACCCCAAGTGGAGCTTATAATTCACCCCTCCACTTT
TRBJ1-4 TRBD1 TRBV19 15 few CASRDRGLANEKLFF TGTGCCAGCCGGGACAGGGGGCTGGCTAATGAAAAACTGTTTTTT
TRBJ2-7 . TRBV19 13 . CASGAPGPYEQYF TGTGCCAGTGGGGCCCCGGGACCCTACGAGCAGTACTTC
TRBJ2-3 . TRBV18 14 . CASSPVGVTDTQYF TGTGCCAGCTCACCAGTGGGAGTAACAGATACGCAGTATTTT
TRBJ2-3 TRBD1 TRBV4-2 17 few CASSQEAGQGNTDTQYF TGTGCCAGCAGCCAAGAAGCGGGACAGGGAAACACAGATACGCAGTATTTT
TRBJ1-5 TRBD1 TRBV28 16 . CASREQGAGSNQPQHF TGTGCCAGCAGGGAACAGGGGGCGGGCAGCAATCAGCCCCAGCATTTT
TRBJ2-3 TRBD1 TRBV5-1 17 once CASSSPKGQGTGDTQYF TGCGCCAGCAGCTCCCCGAAGGGACAGGGGACCGGAGATACGCAGTATTTT
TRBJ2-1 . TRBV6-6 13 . CASTGTSYNEQFF TGTGCCAGCACGGGGACATCGTACAATGAGCAGTTCTTC
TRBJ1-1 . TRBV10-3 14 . CAISVQGGNTEAFF TGTGCCATCAGTGTACAGGGTGGGAACACTGAAGCTTTCTTT
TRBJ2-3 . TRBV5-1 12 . CASGLSADTQYF TGCGCCAGCGGCCTCAGTGCAGATACGCAGTATTTT
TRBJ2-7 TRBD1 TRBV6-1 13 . CASGQDRSGEQYF TGTGCCAGCGGCCAGGACAGGTCGGGCGAGCAGTACTTC
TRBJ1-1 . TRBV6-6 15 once CASSYSWGASTEAFF TGTGCCAGCAGTTACTCCTGGGGGGCGAGCACTGAAGCTTTCTTT
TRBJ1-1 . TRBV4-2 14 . CASSQDISASSAFF TGTGCCAGCAGCCAAGATATCTCGGCGTCGAGTGCTTTCTTT
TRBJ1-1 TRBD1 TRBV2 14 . CASRETGPSTEAFF TGTGCCAGCAGAGAGACAGGGCCCAGCACTGAAGCTTTCTTT
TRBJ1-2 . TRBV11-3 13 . CASSPPGGFGYTF TGTGCCAGCAGCCCCCCGGGGGGGTTTGGCTACACCTTC